The rows below give T cell receptor beta chains drawn from one sample of a study of T-cell memory formation after mild COVID-19. TCRdb used MiXCR to reprocess the 5' RACE reads, holding one entry per CDR3 protein. In the table there are a few hundred thousand distinct CDR3 sequences, under 30% of which are singletons. Input material: PBMCs or a T cell subset sorted from them (not recorded which). These receptors were collected from an adult woman who had mild COVID-19 (a few samples of this study predate the infection). Cell type and time point are not known. CDR3s include the opening cysteine and the closing phenylalanine or tryptophan. The order of the fields is CDR3 length, clone size, D gene, J gene, V gene, CDR3 DNA, CDR3 protein. A D gene is named only where the DNA matches it firmly. Size is omitted from some rows. Given values are once, few, many or a class for expanded clones.

14,few,.,TRBJ2-1,TRBV7-8,TGTGCCAGCAGCTTCAGATATAGTCCCAATGAGCAGTTCTTC,CASSFRYSPNEQFF
14,.,TRBD1,TRBJ2-4,TRBV5-1,TGCGCCAGCAGCTCGGAGACAGGGAGTTATTTTCAGTACTTC,CASSSETGSYFQYF
15,few,.,TRBJ1-1,TRBV5-1,TGCGCCAGCAGCTTTGCAGGGCAGATGAACACTGAAGCTTTCTTT,CASSFAGQMNTEAFF
12,few,TRBD1,TRBJ1-5,TRBV5-6,TGTGCCAGCAGCGACAGGGACCAGCCCCAGCATTTT,CASSDRDQPQHF
14,once,.,TRBJ2-1,TRBV3-1,TGTGCCAGCAGCCAAGGTCAGCCTAACAATGAGCAGTTCTTC,CASSQGQPNNEQFF
14,few,.,TRBJ1-4,TRBV29-1,TGCAGCGTTGTCGGAAACAGGGTCGGGGAAAAACTGTTTTTT,CSVVGNRVGEKLFF
15,.,.,TRBJ1-6,TRBV18,TGTGCCAGCTCACCCTCGCTAGGGTTAAGCTCACCCCTCCACTTT,CASSPSLGLSSPLHF
17,few,.,TRBJ1-2,TRBV7-6,TGTGCCAGCAGCCAAGACGCCGGTGGGGGTTTAACGGGCGGCTACACCTTC,CASSQDAGGGLTGGYTF
13,.,.,TRBJ2-3,TRBV27,TGTGCCAGCAGGGAGGGGGTCACAGATACGCAGTATTTT,CASREGVTDTQYF
13,few,TRBD1,TRBJ1-6,TRBV12-3/TRBV12-4,TGTGCCAGCAGCGGACAGGGAGGATCACCCCTCCACTTT,CASSGQGGSPLHF
15,.,.,TRBJ2-7,TRBV9,TGTGCCAGCAGCGTAGATCCGGGGGCGGGGTACGAGCAGTACTTC,CASSVDPGAGYEQYF
18,once,TRBD2,TRBJ2-5,TRBV5-6,TGTGCCAGCAGCGCGGGCAACCCGGGACTAGCGATTTACGAGACCCAGTACTTC,CASSAGNPGLAIYETQYF
16,.,.,TRBJ2-7,TRBV24-1,TGTGCCACCAGTGACCGAGGGGGACGGGGCTCCTACGAGCAGTACTTC,CATSDRGGRGSYEQYF
13,many,.,TRBJ2-7,TRBV7-9,TGTGCCAGCAGCTCAGATACCATCTACGAGCAGTACTTC,CASSSDTIYEQYF
12,few,.,TRBJ2-3,TRBV29-1,TGCAGCGTTGAAGGCAGCACAGATACGCAGTATTTT,CSVEGSTDTQYF
13,.,.,TRBJ2-7,TRBV30,TGTGCCTGGAGTGTAGCTCAGCTCTACGAGCAGTACTTC,CAWSVAQLYEQYF
14,few,.,TRBJ2-7,TRBV6-2/TRBV6-3,TGTGCCAGCAGTTACGTCGAGGGTCCGGGCGAGCAGTACTTC,CASSYVEGPGEQYF
16,.,.,TRBJ2-1,TRBV12-3/TRBV12-4,TGTGCCAGCAGTTTCGGGCTAGGTGGGGGAATCAATGAGCAGTTCTTC,CASSFGLGGGINEQFF
17,few,.,TRBJ2-2,TRBV20-1,TGCAGTGCCCGCCCTCCGGGCTATTTGGCGAACACCGGGGAGCTGTTTTTT,CSARPPGYLANTGELFF
15,few,.,TRBJ2-6,TRBV19,TGTGCCAGTAGTCCCGACTTATCCGGGGCCAACGTCCTGACTTTC,CASSPDLSGANVLTF
16,.,.,TRBJ2-1,TRBV4-3,TGCGCCAGCAGCCAAGAAAGGAGGGGCTCCTACAATGAGCAGTTCTTC,CASSQERRGSYNEQFF
13,few,.,TRBJ2-5,TRBV27,TGTGCCAGCAGAGGGGAGGTCCAAGAGACCCAGTACTTC,CASRGEVQETQYF
15,few,TRBD2,TRBJ2-5,TRBV7-2,TGTGCCAGCAGCTTGCCTAGCGGGACCCAAGAGACCCAGTACTTC,CASSLPSGTQETQYF
12,few,.,TRBJ2-2,TRBV5-6,TGTGCCAGCAGCTCCCGGGCTTGGGAGCTGTTTTTT,CASSSRAWELFF
13,.,.,TRBJ2-7,TRBV5-1,TGCGCCAGCGCCCTAGACATCTCCTACGAGCAGTACTTC,CASALDISYEQYF
15,few,TRBD2,TRBJ2-3,TRBV5-1,TGCGCCAGCAGCTTCGGCGGGAGTGTGACAGATACGCAGTATTTT,CASSFGGSVTDTQYF
15,.,TRBD1,TRBJ2-5,TRBV28,TGTGCCAGCAGTGCGCTACAGGGGGCCCAAGAGACCCAGTACTTC,CASSALQGAQETQYF
12,few,.,TRBJ1-1,TRBV12-3/TRBV12-4,TGTGCCAGCAGTTTGGGCAGGGGAAAAGCTTTCTTT,CASSLGRGKAFF
14,few,.,TRBJ2-2,TRBV6-1,TGTGCCAGCAGGAGTAGCGGAGGCACCGGGGAGCTGTTTTTT,CASRSSGGTGELFF
16,.,TRBD2,TRBJ2-1,TRBV5-1,TGCGCCAGCAGCCAAAAGCCAGGGCGCGGGAGGCCGCAGCAGTTCTTC,CASSQKPGRGRPQQFF
12,few,TRBD1,TRBJ1-2,TRBV19,TGTGCCAGTATGCAGGGGGAGTATGGCTACACCTTC,CASMQGEYGYTF
14,.,.,TRBJ1-2,TRBV6-1,TGTGCCAGCAGTGAATTTTGGGGAGAGGGGGGCTACACCTTC,CASSEFWGEGGYTF
13,.,.,TRBJ1-1,TRBV18,TGTGCCAGCTCACCACCTTCTAAGTCTGAAGCTTTCTTT,CASSPPSKSEAFF
17,few,TRBD2,TRBJ2-5,TRBV5-1,TGCGCCAGCAGTCAGACTAGCGGGAGGGCCTTTCAAGAGACCCAGTACTTC,CASSQTSGRAFQETQYF
18,.,TRBD2,TRBJ2-1,TRBV11-3,TGTGCCAGCAGCTCCAACCGCGCGAGCGGGGGACCTTTCAATGAGCAGTTCTTC,CASSSNRASGGPFNEQFF
12,few,.,TRBJ1-1,TRBV7-9,TGTGCCAGCAGCCTCCAACACACTGAAGCTTTCTTT,CASSLQHTEAFF
16,.,TRBD1,TRBJ2-1,TRBV11-3,TGTGCCAGCAGCGAACGAGGACAGGGATCCTACAATGAGCAGTTCTTC,CASSERGQGSYNEQFF
14,few,TRBD2,TRBJ2-1,TRBV5-5,TGTGCCAGCAGCTGGGGACTAGCGGGTGGTGAGCAGTTCTTC,CASSWGLAGGEQFF